This entry concerns a single TCR beta chain. Its antigen is undetermined. Sequenced by immunoSEQ multiplex PCR; TCRdb stores in-frame clones only, minus some. The data show about 920 clones, with 85% to 95% seen just once and roughly 3.6% held by the top ten. This record comes from a study of chemoradiotherapy in HPV16-positive cancers. Study-wide findings and caveats: Non-HPV-specific T cells did not expand in tumors during treatment, whereas candidate HPV-specific clones and E7-related motifs did. HPV-responsive T-cell expansion during chemoradiotherapy was linked to improved recurrence-free survival in HPV16-positive patients. The functional HPV-specific definition rests on just a couple of HPV16-positive patients.

The CDR3 spans 16 residues. Trimming left V 6 bases short and J 5 bases short, with 22 bases between. The germline V gene encodes CDR1 SGHTA and CDR2 FQGNSA. Samples were taken several times over chemoradiotherapy. Here the sequenced sample was tumor tissue, taken from a patient who underwent chemoradiotherapy. This rearrangement joins TRBV7-2 to TRBJ2-5, with D maybe TRBD2 (6 bases). The TCR originated in a human donor with HPV-associated anogenital cancer. Written as DNA, the CDR3 is TGTGCCAGCAGACCACGTAATGCACTAGCCTTGGAGACCCAGTACTTC. Translating it yields CASRPRNALALETQYF.